The next 26 T cell receptor beta chains were all read from a single sample in a study of blood T cells in healthy people across ages. Together with a sample-barcoded 5' primer, a J-beta primer mix was included in a second PCR lasting roughly 6 to 12 cycles. Each CDR3 protein gets one entry after TCRdb re-called the 5' RACE reads with MiXCR. Among fewer than 800,000 distinct CDR3 sequences, around 49% were seen once, and the ten largest hold roughly a third. What was sequenced was blood. Receptors originate from a woman in her sixties or seventies in good health.

This clonotype was observed a handful of times. The chain is built from TRBV15 and TRBJ2-5; either TRBD1 or TRBD2 may supply D (5 bases each). The CDR3 is 15 residues long. CDR1 and CDR2 from the germline V gene are LNHNV and YYDKDF (reference sequence). The V and J ends lost 0 bases and 5 bases respectively, with 13 bases between them. The CDR3: CATSRDQRGSETQYF. The CDR3 coding sequence is TGTGCCACCAGCAGAGATCAGAGGGGATCGGAGACCCAGTACTTC.

A note on this clonotype: One end of the junction is discordant with germline, which a read error may explain. The chain is built from TRBV7-7 and TRBJ2-5, with TRBD2 identical over 11 bases. This CDR3 region has 15 residues. The germline V gene encodes CDR1 SSHAT and CDR2 FNYEAQ (reference sequence). In DNA form, the CDR3 reads TGTGCTAGCAGCCAACTGGGACTAGCGGAAGAGACCCAGTACTTC. Protein: CASSQLGLAEETQYF.

Comments on this clonotype: One junction end does not reproduce the germline sequence, and a read error may be involved. CDR3 region: CAGSRPYEQYF. The DNA for the CDR3 is TGTGCCGGCAGTCGACCCTACGAGCAGTACTTC. V and J are TRBV6-2 or TRBV6-3 and TRBJ2-7; D call uncertain. This CDR3 is built from 11 residues. Germline V CDR1 and CDR2: MNHEY, SVGEGT.

The V call is TRBV20-1, the J call TRBJ2-1; 8 nucleotides match TRBD2. Looked up from germline, CDR1 is DFQATT and CDR2 is SNEGSKA (reference sequence). This CDR3 has 13 amino acids. Trimming cost V 3 bases and J 7 bases; bases outside gene matches: 5. The CDR3 DNA sequence: TGCAGTGCTAGGGGCGGGAGGTGGAATGAGCAGTTCTTC. This encodes CSARGGRWNEQFF.

CDR3 DNA: TGCGCCAGCAGTGACCCCGGGACAGGCTATGGCTACACCTTC. Its protein is CASSDPGTGYGYTF. The gene calls are TRBV5-1 and TRBJ1-2; TRBD1 agrees at 8 bases. CDR1 is SGHRS, CDR2 YFSETQ, per germline. Trimming at V came to 5 bases and at J to 4 bases, leaving 7 bases not matched to a gene. This CDR3 is 14 amino acids long.

This sequence joins TRBV20-1 and TRBJ2-5; 7 nucleotides match TRBD2. V shed 5 bases and J 11 bases; nucleotides not matched to a gene: 14. The CDR3 runs to 13 residues. From germline, CDR1 is DFQATT and CDR2 SNEGSKA (reference sequence). The CDR3 protein is CSAVAGGWDEQYF. In nucleotides, the CDR3 is TGCAGTGCTGTAGCGGGCGGTTGGGATGAGCAGTACTTC.

The J gene is TRBJ2-3, the V gene TRBV7-8; no clear D. The V end was cut by 6 bases, the J end by 4 bases, with 14 bases between. The CDR3 covers 14 residues. Germline loops: CDR1 SGHVS, CDR2 FQNEAQ. The chain's CDR3 is CASSSDPSPDTQYF. The CDR3 nucleotides read TGTGCCAGCAGTTCAGACCCTTCCCCAGATACGCAGTATTTT.

The sample holds a few counts of this clonotype. This chain links TRBV5-1 with TRBJ2-1; TRBD2 is a possible D gene (6 bases). This CDR3 comprises 16 residues. The ends were cut back, 4 bases at V and 3 bases at J, with 17 bases in the middle. Germline loops: CDR1 SGHRS, CDR2 YFSETQ. The CDR3 DNA reads TGCGCCAGCAGCCGACCTGGGACGGGGGACTACAATGAGCAGTTCTTC. Its protein product is CASSRPGTGDYNEQFF.

The chain combines TRBV18 with TRBJ1-4; 7 bases map to TRBD1. Germline V gene lookup returns CDR1 KGHSH and CDR2 LQKENI. The J segment lost 0 bases and the V segment lost 2 bases, leaving 12 bases of the junction unmatched. This CDR3 is built from 19 residues. As DNA, the CDR3 is TGTGCCAGCTCACCATTATTTTCGGGACAGACTGCAACTAATGAAAAACTGTTTTTT. Translating it yields CASSPLFSGQTATNEKLFF.

In this sample, this clonotype turned up a few times. This sequence joins TRBV20-1 and TRBJ1-2; D perhaps matches TRBD1 (5 bases). This CDR3 has 14 residues. Germline V gene sequence: CDR1 DFQATT, CDR2 SNEGSKA (reference sequence). V gave up 3 bases and J gave up 7 bases, with 18 bases separating them. The chain's CDR3 is CSARNLGGVSGYTF. Here the CDR3 DNA reads TGCAGTGCTAGGAATCTCGGGGGGGTTAGTGGCTACACCTTC.

The chain employs TRBV29-1 and TRBJ2-1, with 12 bases matching TRBD2. The J call is uncertain, as TRBJ2-7 better fits the DNA end. Germline assignment: CDR1 SQVTM and CDR2 ANQGSEA. The CDR3 loop spans 17 amino acids. The CDR3, as DNA: TGCAGCGTTGGAGCGACTAGCGGGAGCGAGCTTAACAATGAGCAGTACTTC. Amino acids: CSVGATSGSELNNEQYF.

The chain has TRBV7-3 and TRBJ1-5, with a tentative D call TRBD1 (6 bases). This CDR3 comprises 13 residues. The V end was cut by 5 bases, the J end by 9 bases, with 14 bases between. Looked up from germline, CDR1 is SGHTA and CDR2 is FQGTGA. The CDR3 sequence is CASSGSGGLPQHF. The CDR3 DNA sequence: TGTGCCAGCAGCGGGTCTGGGGGCCTGCCCCAGCATTTT.

This clonotype has only a few counts. CDR3 bases: TGTGCCAGCCTTGGACTAGCGGGTATCCAAGAGACCCAGTACTTC. Translation gives CASLGLAGIQETQYF. This sequence joins TRBV6-2 or TRBV6-3 and TRBJ2-5, with TRBD2 matching 11 bases. Germline lookup yields CDR1 MNHEY and CDR2 SVGEGT. The V segment lost 8 bases and the J segment 1 base; nucleotides outside the gene matches: 6. The CDR3 runs 15 residues.

A few counts support this clonotype. V usage is TRBV28 and J usage is TRBJ2-7; no clear D gene. The CDR3 sequence is 10 residues long. CDR1 and CDR2 from the germline V gene are MDHEN and SYDVKM. Trimming stripped 3 bases from V and 6 bases from J, with 3 bases between. CDR3 sequence reads: CASSFGEQYF. The CDR3, as DNA: TGTGCCAGCAGTTTTGGCGAGCAGTACTTC.

The chain is built from TRBV20-1 and TRBJ2-1; 11 bases agree with TRBD1. V was clipped by 0 bases and J by 6 bases; unmatched bases: 1. From germline, CDR1 is DFQATT and CDR2 SNEGSKA (reference sequence). The CDR3 consists of 14 residues. Written as DNA, the CDR3 is TGCAGTGCTAGAGATGGGACAGGGGGCAATGAGCAGTTCTTC. Encoded protein: CSARDGTGGNEQFF.

This clonotype was seen a few times. The rearrangement uses TRBV14 and TRBJ1-1; tentative D call: TRBD1 (5 bases). CDR1 and CDR2 (germline): SGHDN, FVKESK. The V and J ends lost 2 bases and 3 bases respectively, with 10 bases between them. The CDR3 runs 14 residues. CDR3 nucleotides: TGTGCCAGCAGCCAATTGCGGGGGGACACTGAAGCTTTCTTT. It encodes CASSQLRGDTEAFF.

The chain combines TRBV9 with TRBJ1-2, with D possibly being TRBD1 (5 bases). The V gene's germline CDR1 is SGDLS and CDR2 YYNGEE. CDR3 size: 13 residues. V was clipped by 4 bases and J by 8 bases, with 15 bases between them. DNA for the CDR3: TGTGCCAGCAGCCTCTCAGGGAGCTGGGGCTACACCTTC. Translating gives CASSLSGSWGYTF.

This CDR3 is CASSITGNNEQYF. Written as DNA, the CDR3 is TGTGCCAGCAGTATAACAGGGAATAATGAGCAGTACTTC. V usage is TRBV27 and J usage is TRBJ2-5; D perhaps matches TRBD1 (6 bases). Trimming took off 5 bases at V and 11 bases at J, with 18 bases between the two ends. The CDR3 has 13 residues. Germline values: CDR1 MNHEY, CDR2 SMNVEV (reference sequence).

V is TRBV28 and J is TRBJ2-1; 10 bases line up with TRBD2. CDR3 length equals 14 residues. Germline-derived CDR1 and CDR2 are MDHEN and SYDVKM. V gave up 5 bases and J gave up 6 bases; unmatched junction bases: 4. Here the CDR3 reads CASSTSGTRNEQFF. The CDR3 coding sequence is TGTGCCAGCAGTACTAGCGGGACGCGCAATGAGCAGTTCTTC.

The V gene is TRBV12-3 or TRBV12-4, the J gene TRBJ2-3; TRBD2 is a possible D gene (6 bases). The V and J ends lost 1 base and 7 bases respectively, with 9 bases between them. The length of the CDR3 is 13 residues. CDR3 residues: CASSLVGGNTQYF. The CDR3 DNA reads as TGTGCCAGCAGTTTAGTCGGCGGGAATACGCAGTATTTT.

This chain joins TRBV7-9 and TRBJ1-1; D gene unclear. The CDR3 spans 17 residues. Germline values: CDR1 SEHNR, CDR2 FQNEAQ (reference sequence). The V end was cut by 5 bases, the J end by 3 bases, with 22 bases between. As DNA, the CDR3 is TGTGCCAGCAGCACATCATTACGGCTCTTGTCGTACACTGAAGCTTTCTTT. It encodes CASSTSLRLLSYTEAFF.

The chain links TRBV5-1 to TRBJ1-2; TRBD1 matches at 7 bases. V was pared by 4 bases and J by 7 bases, with 7 bases of the junction left unmatched. CDR3 length equals 13 residues. Germline CDR1 is SGHRS and CDR2 is YFSETQ. CDR3 residues: CASSLTGEVGYTF. The CDR3 DNA reads TGCGCCAGCAGCCTTACAGGGGAAGTTGGCTACACCTTC.

This chain connects TRBV5-5 to TRBJ2-1; no definite D call. The germline CDR1 and CDR2 sequences are SGHKS and YYEKEE (reference sequence). This CDR3 is built from 13 residues. V was pared by 4 bases and J by 8 bases, with 13 bases between. The CDR3: CASSTTIRDEQFF. CDR3 bases: TGTGCCAGCAGCACCACGATTAGGGATGAGCAGTTCTTC.

The V gene is TRBV2, the J gene TRBJ2-5; 10 bases agree with TRBD2. Germline lookup yields CDR1 SNHLY and CDR2 FYNNEI. The junction had 13 bases not matched to a gene; V was cut back by 6 bases and J by 9 bases. CDR3 size: 15 residues. CDR3 nucleotide sequence: TGTGCCAGCAGCATTCTAGCGGGAGCTGGCGAGGCCCAGTACTTC. It specifies CASSILAGAGEAQYF.

The chain joins TRBV10-3 to TRBJ2-2; the D gene is possibly TRBD1 (5 bases). The ends were cut back, 2 bases at V and 1 base at J, with 11 bases in the middle. The CDR3 is 16 amino acids. Germline-derived CDR1 and CDR2 are ENHRY and SYGVKD. Here the CDR3 DNA reads TGTGCCATCAGTGAGCCTCGAGGACAGAACACCGGGGAGCTGTTTTTT. Its protein product is CAISEPRGQNTGELFF.

This clonotype was counted between two and nine times. V and J are TRBV7-2 and TRBJ2-3; 12 positions match TRBD2. V shed 0 bases, J shed 2 bases, and the junction held 3 bases outside the gene matches. The CDR3 loop spans 17 amino acids. The V gene's germline CDR1 is SGHTA and CDR2 FQGNSA. CDR3 nucleotide sequence: TGTGCCAGCAGCTTAGCGACTAGCGGGAGTTTCACAGATACGCAGTATTTT. The encoded protein is CASSLATSGSFTDTQYF.